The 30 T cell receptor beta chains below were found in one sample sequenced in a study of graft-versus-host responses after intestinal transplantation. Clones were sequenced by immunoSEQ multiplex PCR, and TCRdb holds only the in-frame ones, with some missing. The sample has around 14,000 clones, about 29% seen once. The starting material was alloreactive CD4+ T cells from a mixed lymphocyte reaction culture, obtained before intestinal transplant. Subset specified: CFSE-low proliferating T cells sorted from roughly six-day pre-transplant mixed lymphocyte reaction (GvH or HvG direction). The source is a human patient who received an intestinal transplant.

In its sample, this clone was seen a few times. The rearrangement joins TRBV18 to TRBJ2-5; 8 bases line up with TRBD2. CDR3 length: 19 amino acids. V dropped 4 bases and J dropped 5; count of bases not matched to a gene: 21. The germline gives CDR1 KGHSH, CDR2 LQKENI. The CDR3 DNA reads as TGTGCCAGCTCACATCTGGGATCCGGGAGGGCCTTCTTTGGGGAGACCCAGTACTTC. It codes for CASSHLGSGRAFFGETQYF.

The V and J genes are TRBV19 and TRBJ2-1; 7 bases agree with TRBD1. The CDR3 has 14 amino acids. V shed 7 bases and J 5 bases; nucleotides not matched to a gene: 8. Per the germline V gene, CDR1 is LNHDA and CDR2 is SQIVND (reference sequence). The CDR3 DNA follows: TGTGCCAGTACCCTTCAGGGGGTGGACAATGAGCAGTTCTTC. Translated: CASTLQGVDNEQFF.

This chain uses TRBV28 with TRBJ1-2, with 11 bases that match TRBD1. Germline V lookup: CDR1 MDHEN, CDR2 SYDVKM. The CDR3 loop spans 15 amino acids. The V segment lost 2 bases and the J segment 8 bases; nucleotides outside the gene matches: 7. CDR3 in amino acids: CASSLLPGQGEGYTF. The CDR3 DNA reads TGTGCCAGCAGTTTACTCCCGGGACAGGGGGAGGGCTACACCTTC.

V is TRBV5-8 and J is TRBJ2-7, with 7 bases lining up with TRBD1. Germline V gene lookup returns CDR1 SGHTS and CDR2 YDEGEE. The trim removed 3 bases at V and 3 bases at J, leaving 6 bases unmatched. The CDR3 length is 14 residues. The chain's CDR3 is CASSYLRDSYEQYF. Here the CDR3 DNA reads TGTGCCAGCAGCTATCTCCGGGACAGCTACGAGCAGTACTTC.

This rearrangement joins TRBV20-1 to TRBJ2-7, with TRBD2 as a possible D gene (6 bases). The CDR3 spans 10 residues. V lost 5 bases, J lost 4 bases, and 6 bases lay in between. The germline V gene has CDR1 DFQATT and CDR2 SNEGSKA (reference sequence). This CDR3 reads CSAREYEQYF. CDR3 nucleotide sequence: TGCAGTGCTCGGGAGTACGAGCAGTACTTC.

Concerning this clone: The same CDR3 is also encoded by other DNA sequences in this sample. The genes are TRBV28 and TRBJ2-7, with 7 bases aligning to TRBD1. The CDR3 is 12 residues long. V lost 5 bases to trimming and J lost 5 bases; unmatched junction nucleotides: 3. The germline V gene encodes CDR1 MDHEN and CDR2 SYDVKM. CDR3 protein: CASSPQGDEQYF. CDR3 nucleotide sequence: TGTGCCAGCAGTCCCCAGGGGGACGAGCAGTACTTC.

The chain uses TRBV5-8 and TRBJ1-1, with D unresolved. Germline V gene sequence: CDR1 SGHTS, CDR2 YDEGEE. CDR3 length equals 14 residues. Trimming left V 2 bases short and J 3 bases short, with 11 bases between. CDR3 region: CASSFSRSYTEAFF. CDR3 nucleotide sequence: TGTGCCAGCAGCTTTTCCCGCAGCTACACTGAAGCTTTCTTT.

The CDR3 DNA follows: TGTGCCACCAGCTTAGGGGCGTTAAGCTCCTACAATGAGCAGTTCTTC. Its translation: CATSLGALSSYNEQFF. The J gene is TRBJ2-1, the V gene TRBV15, with a possible D match to TRBD1 (5 bases). Germline V lookup: CDR1 LNHNV, CDR2 YYDKDF (reference sequence). Trimming shortened V by 5 bases and J by 0 bases, and 14 bases separated the two germline ends. This CDR3 is built from 16 residues.

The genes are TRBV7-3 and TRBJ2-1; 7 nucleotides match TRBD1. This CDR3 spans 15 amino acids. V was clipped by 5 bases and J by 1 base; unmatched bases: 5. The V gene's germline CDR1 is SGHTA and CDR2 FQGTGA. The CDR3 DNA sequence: TGTGCCAGCAGCCTCCGACAGGGATCCTACAATGAGCAGTTCTTC. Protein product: CASSLRQGSYNEQFF.

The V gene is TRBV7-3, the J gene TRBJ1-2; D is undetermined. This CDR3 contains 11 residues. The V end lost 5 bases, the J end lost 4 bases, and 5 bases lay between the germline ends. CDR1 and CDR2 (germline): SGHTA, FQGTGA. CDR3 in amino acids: CASSPTYGYTF. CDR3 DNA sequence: TGTGCCAGCAGCCCCACCTATGGCTACACCTTC. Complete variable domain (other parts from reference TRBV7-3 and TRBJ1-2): GAGVSQTPSNKVTEKGKYVELRCDPISGHTALYWYRQSLGQGPEFLIYFQGTGAADDSGLPNDRFFAVRPEGSVSTLKIQRTERGDSAVYLCASSPTYGYTFGSGTRLTVV.

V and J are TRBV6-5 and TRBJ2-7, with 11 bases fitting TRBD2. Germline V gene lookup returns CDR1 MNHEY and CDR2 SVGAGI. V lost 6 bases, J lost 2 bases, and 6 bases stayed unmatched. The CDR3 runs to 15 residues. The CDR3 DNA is TGTGCCAGCAGCCGCGGGACTAGCGGCCCCTACGAGCAGTACTTC. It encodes CASSRGTSGPYEQYF.

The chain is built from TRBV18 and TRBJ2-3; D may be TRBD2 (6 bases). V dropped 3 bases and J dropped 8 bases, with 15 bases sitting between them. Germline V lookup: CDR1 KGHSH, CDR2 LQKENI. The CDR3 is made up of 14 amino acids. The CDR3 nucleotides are TGTGCCAGCTCACCGGGAGCGGGCCCGGGTACGCAGTATTTT. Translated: CASSPGAGPGTQYF.

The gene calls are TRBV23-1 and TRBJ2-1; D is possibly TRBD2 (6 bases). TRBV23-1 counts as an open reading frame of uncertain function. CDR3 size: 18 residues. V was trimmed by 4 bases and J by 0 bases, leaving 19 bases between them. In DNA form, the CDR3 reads TGCGCCAGCAGTCGGAGACTAGTAATAAGGGGCTCCTACAATGAGCAGTTCTTC. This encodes CASSRRLVIRGSYNEQFF.

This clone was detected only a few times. The CDR3: CASSSGRNTEAFF. CDR3 nucleotide sequence: TGTGCCAGCAGCTCGGGGAGGAACACTGAAGCTTTCTTT. The chain combines TRBV28 with TRBJ1-1, with D unclear. Germline values: CDR1 MDHEN, CDR2 SYDVKM. V was pared by 6 bases and J by 1 base, with 9 bases between. The CDR3 is 13 residues long.

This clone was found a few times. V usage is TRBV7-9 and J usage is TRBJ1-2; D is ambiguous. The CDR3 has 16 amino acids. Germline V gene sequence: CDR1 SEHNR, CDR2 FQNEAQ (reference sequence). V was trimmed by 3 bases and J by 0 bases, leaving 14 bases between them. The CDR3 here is CASSFSDATANYGYTF. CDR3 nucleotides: TGTGCCAGCAGCTTCTCCGACGCGACGGCTAACTATGGCTACACCTTC.

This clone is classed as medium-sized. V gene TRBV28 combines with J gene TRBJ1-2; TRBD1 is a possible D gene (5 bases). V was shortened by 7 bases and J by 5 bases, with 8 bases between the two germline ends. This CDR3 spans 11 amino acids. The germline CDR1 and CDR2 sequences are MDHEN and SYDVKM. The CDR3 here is CASNSGYGYTF. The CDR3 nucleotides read TGTGCCAGCAACTCAGGGTATGGCTACACCTTC.

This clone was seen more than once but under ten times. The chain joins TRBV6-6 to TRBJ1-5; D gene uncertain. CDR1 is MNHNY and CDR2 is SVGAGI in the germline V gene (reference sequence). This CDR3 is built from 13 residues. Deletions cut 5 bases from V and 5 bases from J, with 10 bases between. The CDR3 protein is CASSPFLYQPQHF. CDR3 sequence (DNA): TGTGCCAGCAGTCCTTTCCTCTATCAGCCCCAGCATTTT.

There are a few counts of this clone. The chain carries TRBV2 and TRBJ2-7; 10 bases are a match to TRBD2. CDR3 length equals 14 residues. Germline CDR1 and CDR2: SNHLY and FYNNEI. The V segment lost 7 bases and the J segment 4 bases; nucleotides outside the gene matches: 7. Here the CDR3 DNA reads TGTGCCAGCATTAGGACTAGCGGACCTTACGAGCAGTACTTC. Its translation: CASIRTSGPYEQYF.

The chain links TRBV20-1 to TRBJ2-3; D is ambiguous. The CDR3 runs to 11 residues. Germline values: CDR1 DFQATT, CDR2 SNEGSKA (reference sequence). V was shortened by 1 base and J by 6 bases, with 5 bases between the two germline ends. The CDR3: CSARVRDTQYF. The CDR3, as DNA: TGCAGTGCTAGAGTAAGGGATACGCAGTATTTT.

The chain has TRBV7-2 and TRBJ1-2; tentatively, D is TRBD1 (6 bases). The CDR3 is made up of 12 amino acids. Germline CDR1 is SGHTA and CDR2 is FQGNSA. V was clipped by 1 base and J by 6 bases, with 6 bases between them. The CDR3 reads CASSLDRDGYTF. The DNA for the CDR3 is TGTGCCAGCAGCTTAGACAGGGATGGCTACACCTTC.

The CDR3 here is CASSLGRFYGYTF. The CDR3 DNA sequence: TGTGCCAGCAGTTTAGGGCGGTTCTATGGCTACACCTTC. The chain combines TRBV28 with TRBJ1-2; D remains unclear. The germline V and J ends were trimmed by 2 bases and 4 bases, with 8 bases remaining between them. This CDR3 spans 13 amino acids. Germline V gives CDR1 MDHEN, CDR2 SYDVKM.

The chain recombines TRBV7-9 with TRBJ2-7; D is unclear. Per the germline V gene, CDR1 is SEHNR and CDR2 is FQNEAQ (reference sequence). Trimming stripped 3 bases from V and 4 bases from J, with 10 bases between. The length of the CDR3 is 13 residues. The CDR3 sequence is CASSLDPKYEQYF. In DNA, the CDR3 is TGTGCCAGCAGCTTGGATCCTAAGTACGAGCAGTACTTC.

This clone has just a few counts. The CDR3 nucleotides read TGTGCCAGCAGTTCCCCGGGGGCTCTTAACTATGGCTACACCTTC. This translates into CASSSPGALNYGYTF. V and J are TRBV6-6 and TRBJ1-2; D is possibly TRBD1 (6 bases). The germline CDR1 and CDR2 sequences are MNHNY and SVGAGI (reference sequence). V was cut by 4 bases and J by 1 base, with 13 bases left in between. The CDR3 length is 15 residues.

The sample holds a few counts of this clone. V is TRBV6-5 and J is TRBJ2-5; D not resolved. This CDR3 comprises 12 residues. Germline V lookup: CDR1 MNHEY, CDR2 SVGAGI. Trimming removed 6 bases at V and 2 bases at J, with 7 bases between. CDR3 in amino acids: CASRLGQETQYF. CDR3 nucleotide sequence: TGTGCCAGCAGGTTGGGGCAAGAGACCCAGTACTTC.

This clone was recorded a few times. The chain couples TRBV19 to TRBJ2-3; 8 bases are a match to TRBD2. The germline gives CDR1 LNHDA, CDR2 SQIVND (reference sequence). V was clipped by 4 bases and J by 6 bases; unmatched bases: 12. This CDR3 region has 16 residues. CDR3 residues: CASSKRRTSFSDTQYF. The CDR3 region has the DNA TGTGCCAGTAGTAAGAGGAGGACTAGCTTTTCTGATACGCAGTATTTT.

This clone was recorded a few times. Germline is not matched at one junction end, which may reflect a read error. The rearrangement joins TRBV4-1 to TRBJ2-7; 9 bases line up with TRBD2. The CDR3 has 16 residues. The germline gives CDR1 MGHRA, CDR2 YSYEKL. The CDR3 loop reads CASSQDSGGGVYEQYF. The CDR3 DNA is TGTGCCAGCAGCCAAGATTCCGGCGGGGGGGTCTACGAGCAGTACTTC.

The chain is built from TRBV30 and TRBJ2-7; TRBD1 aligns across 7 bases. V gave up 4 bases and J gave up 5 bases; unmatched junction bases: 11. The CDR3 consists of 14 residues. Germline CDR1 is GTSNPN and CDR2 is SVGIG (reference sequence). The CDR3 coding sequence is TGTGCCTGGAACCGGGACAGAGCCGTAGACGAGCAGTACTTC. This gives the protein CAWNRDRAVDEQYF.

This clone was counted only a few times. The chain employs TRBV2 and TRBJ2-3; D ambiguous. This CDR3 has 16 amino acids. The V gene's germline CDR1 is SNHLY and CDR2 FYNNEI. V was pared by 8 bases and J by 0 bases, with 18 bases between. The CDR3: CASSVRARSSTDTQYF. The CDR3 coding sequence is TGTGCCAGCTCGGTCCGGGCCCGATCTAGCACAGATACGCAGTATTTT. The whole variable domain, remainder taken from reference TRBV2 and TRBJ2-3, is EPEVTQTPSHQVTQMGQEVILRCVPISNHLYFYWYRQILGQKVEFLVSFYNNEISEKSEIFDDQFSVERPDGSNFTLKIRSTKLEDSAMYFCASSVRARSSTDTQYFGPGTRLTVL.

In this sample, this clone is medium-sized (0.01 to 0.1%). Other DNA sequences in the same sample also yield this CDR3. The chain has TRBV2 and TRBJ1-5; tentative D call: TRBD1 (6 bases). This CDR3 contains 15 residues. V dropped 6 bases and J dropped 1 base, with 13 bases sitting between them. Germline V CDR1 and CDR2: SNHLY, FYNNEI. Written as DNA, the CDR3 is TGTGCCAGCAGGGAGTGGACAGTGAGCAATCAGCCCCAGCATTTT. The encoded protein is CASREWTVSNQPQHF. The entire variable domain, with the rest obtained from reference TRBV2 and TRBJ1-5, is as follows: EPEVTQTPSHQVTQMGQEVILRCVPISNHLYFYWYRQILGQKVEFLVSFYNNEISEKSEIFDDQFSVERPDGSNFTLKIRSTKLEDSAMYFCASREWTVSNQPQHFGDGTRLSIL.

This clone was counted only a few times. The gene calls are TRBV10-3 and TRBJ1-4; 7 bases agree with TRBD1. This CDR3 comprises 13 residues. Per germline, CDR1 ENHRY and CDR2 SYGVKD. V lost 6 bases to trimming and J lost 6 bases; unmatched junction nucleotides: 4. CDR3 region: CAIRGQQDEKLFF. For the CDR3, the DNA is TGTGCCATCAGGGGACAGCAAGATGAAAAACTGTTTTTT.